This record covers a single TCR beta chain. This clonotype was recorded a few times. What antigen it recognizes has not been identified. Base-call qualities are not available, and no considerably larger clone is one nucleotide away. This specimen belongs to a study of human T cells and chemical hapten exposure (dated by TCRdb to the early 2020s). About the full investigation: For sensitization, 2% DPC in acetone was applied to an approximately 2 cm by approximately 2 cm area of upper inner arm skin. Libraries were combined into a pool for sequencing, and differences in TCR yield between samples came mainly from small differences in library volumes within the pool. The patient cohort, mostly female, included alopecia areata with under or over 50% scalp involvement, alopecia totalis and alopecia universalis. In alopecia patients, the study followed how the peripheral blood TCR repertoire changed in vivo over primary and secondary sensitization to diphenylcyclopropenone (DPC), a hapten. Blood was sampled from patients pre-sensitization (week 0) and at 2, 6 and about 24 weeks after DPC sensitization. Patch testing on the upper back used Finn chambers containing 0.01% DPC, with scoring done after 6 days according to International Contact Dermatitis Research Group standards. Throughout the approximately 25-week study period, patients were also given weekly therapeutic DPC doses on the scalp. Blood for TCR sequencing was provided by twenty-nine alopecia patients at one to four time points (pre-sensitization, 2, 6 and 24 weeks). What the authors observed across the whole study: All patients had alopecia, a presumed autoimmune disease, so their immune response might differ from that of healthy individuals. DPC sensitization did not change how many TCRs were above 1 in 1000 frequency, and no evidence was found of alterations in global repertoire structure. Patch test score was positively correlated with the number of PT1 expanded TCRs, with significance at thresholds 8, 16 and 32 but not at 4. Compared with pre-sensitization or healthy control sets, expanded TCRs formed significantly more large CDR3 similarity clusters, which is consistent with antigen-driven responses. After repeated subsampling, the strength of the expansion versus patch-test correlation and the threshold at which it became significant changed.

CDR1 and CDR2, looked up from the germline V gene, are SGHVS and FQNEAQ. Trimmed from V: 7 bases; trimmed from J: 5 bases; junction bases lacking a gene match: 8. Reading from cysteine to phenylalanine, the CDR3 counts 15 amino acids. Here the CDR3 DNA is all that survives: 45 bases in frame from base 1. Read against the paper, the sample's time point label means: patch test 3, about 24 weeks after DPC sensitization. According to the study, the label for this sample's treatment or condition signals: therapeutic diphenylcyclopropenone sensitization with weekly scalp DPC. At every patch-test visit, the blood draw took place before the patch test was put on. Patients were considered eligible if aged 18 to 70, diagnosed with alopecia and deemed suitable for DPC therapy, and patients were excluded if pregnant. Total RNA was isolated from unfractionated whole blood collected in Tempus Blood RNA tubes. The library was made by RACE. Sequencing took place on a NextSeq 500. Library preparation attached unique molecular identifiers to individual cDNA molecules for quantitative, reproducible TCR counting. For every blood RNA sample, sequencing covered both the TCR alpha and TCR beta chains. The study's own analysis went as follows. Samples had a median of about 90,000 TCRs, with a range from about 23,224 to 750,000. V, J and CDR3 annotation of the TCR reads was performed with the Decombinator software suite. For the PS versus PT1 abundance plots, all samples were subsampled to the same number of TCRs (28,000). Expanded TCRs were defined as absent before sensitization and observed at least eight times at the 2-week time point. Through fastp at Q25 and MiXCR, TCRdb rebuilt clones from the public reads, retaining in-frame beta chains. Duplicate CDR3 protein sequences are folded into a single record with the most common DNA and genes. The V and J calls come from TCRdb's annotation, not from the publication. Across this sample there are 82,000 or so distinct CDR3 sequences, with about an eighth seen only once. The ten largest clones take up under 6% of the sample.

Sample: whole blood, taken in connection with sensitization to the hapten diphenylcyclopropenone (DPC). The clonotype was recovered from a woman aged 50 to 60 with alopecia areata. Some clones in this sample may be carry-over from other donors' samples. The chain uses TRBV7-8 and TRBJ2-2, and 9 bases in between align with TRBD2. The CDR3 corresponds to CASNQAGGATGELFF. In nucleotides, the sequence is TGTGCCAGCAACCAAGCGGGAGGAGCAACCGGGGAGCTGTTTTTT.